Listed below are T cell receptor beta chains from one sample, sequenced in a study of T cells after yellow fever vaccination. TCRdb redid the calling of the 5' RACE reads with MiXCR, one entry per CDR3 protein. The table records 230,000 or so distinct CDR3 sequences, 5.5% to 8.5% of them present only once. The specimen was CD4+ T cells sorted from PBMCs, collected on the day of the yellow fever booster vaccination. These receptors came from a man aged 30-40 years who received the YFV17D yellow fever vaccine. CDR3s include the opening cysteine and the closing phenylalanine or tryptophan. The order of the fields is V gene, J gene, CDR3 length, D gene, clone size, CDR3 DNA, CDR3 protein. The D gene is left open where the match is weak. Clone size, where shown, is once, few, many, or a class for clones that have expanded.

v_call: TRBV11-2; j_call: TRBJ2-1; cdr3_length: 19; d_call: TRBD2; clone_size: few; cdr3_nt: TGTGCCAGCAGCTTAGTGGCCGCGCTAGCGGGAGGAATCGTGAATGAGCAGTTCTTC; cdr3_aa: CASSLVAALAGGIVNEQFF
v_call: TRBV28; j_call: TRBJ2-5; cdr3_length: 13; d_call: TRBD2; clone_size: few; cdr3_nt: TGTGCCAGTAGGGCTAGCGGGACGAAGACCCAGTACTTC; cdr3_aa: CASRASGTKTQYF
v_call: TRBV20-1; j_call: TRBJ2-1; cdr3_length: 14; d_call: TRBD2; clone_size: few; cdr3_nt: TGCAGTGCTAGGTCTAGCGGGAGATCGGATGAGCAGTTCTTC; cdr3_aa: CSARSSGRSDEQFF
v_call: TRBV5-5; j_call: TRBJ2-7; cdr3_length: 15; d_call: .; clone_size: .; cdr3_nt: TGTGCCAGCACCAAATCAGGGACCGGGACCCACGAGCAGTACTTC; cdr3_aa: CASTKSGTGTHEQYF
v_call: TRBV25-1; j_call: TRBJ2-1; cdr3_length: 16; d_call: .; clone_size: many; cdr3_nt: TGTGCCAGCAGTGACCTTAGCGCGAAATCATACAATGAGCAGTTCTTC; cdr3_aa: CASSDLSAKSYNEQFF
v_call: TRBV20-1; j_call: TRBJ2-1; cdr3_length: 15; d_call: TRBD2; clone_size: few; cdr3_nt: TGCAGTGCAACCGGGACTAGCGGGAGCCCCAATGAGCAGTTCTTC; cdr3_aa: CSATGTSGSPNEQFF
v_call: TRBV6-8; j_call: TRBJ2-3; cdr3_length: 17; d_call: TRBD2; clone_size: .; cdr3_nt: TGTGCCAGCAGTTGCCCCCGCACTAGCGGGAGGACAGATACGCAGTATTTT; cdr3_aa: CASSCPRTSGRTDTQYF
v_call: TRBV6-5; j_call: TRBJ2-5; cdr3_length: 15; d_call: TRBD2; clone_size: few; cdr3_nt: TGTGCCAGCAGTTACCCCGGGACTAGCTCAGAGACCCAGTACTTC; cdr3_aa: CASSYPGTSSETQYF
v_call: TRBV5-1; j_call: TRBJ2-5; cdr3_length: 14; d_call: TRBD2; clone_size: many; cdr3_nt: TGCGCCAGCCGGACTAGCGAGTACCAAGAGACCCAGTACTTC; cdr3_aa: CASRTSEYQETQYF
v_call: TRBV11-2; j_call: TRBJ2-2; cdr3_length: 16; d_call: .; clone_size: few; cdr3_nt: TGTGCCAGCAGCTTAAGATGGGGTGGGGACACCGGGGAGCTGTTTTTT; cdr3_aa: CASSLRWGGDTGELFF
v_call: TRBV30; j_call: TRBJ2-3; cdr3_length: 14; d_call: .; clone_size: .; cdr3_nt: TGTGCCGGGGGGGCAGGTACTTTCACAGATACGCAGTATTTT; cdr3_aa: CAGGAGTFTDTQYF
v_call: TRBV25-1; j_call: TRBJ2-5; cdr3_length: 15; d_call: TRBD2; clone_size: .; cdr3_nt: TGTGCCAGCACTTGGACTAGCGGGACACTAGAGACCCAGTACTTC; cdr3_aa: CASTWTSGTLETQYF
v_call: TRBV20-1; j_call: TRBJ2-1; cdr3_length: 11; d_call: .; clone_size: many; cdr3_nt: TGCAGTGCTAGAGATGGGCTAGCGCGGTTCTTC; cdr3_aa: CSARDGLARFF
v_call: TRBV24-1; j_call: TRBJ2-1; cdr3_length: 16; d_call: TRBD2; clone_size: many; cdr3_nt: TGTGCCACCAGTGACACGGGGACTAGCGTACTGAATGAGCAGTTCTTC; cdr3_aa: CATSDTGTSVLNEQFF
v_call: TRBV11-2; j_call: TRBJ2-1; cdr3_length: 16; d_call: .; clone_size: many; cdr3_nt: TGTGCCAGCAGCTTAACCCCCCGACCCCAGAGCGATGAGCAGTTCTTC; cdr3_aa: CASSLTPRPQSDEQFF
v_call: TRBV5-1; j_call: TRBJ2-2; cdr3_length: 16; d_call: TRBD2; clone_size: .; cdr3_nt: TGCGCCAGCAGCGTGGGACTAGCGGGAGCTGGCGGGGAGCTGTTTTTT; cdr3_aa: CASSVGLAGAGGELFF
v_call: TRBV2; j_call: TRBJ2-5; cdr3_length: 12; d_call: .; clone_size: many; cdr3_nt: TGTGCCAGCAGTGAAGGGCAAGAGACCCAGTACTTC; cdr3_aa: CASSEGQETQYF
v_call: TRBV19; j_call: TRBJ1-1; cdr3_length: 13; d_call: .; clone_size: many; cdr3_nt: TGTGCCAGTTCCACGGGCCTGAACACTGAAGCTTTCTTT; cdr3_aa: CASSTGLNTEAFF
v_call: TRBV6-5; j_call: TRBJ2-7; cdr3_length: 15; d_call: .; clone_size: many; cdr3_nt: TGTGCCAGCAGTAGTCGGACAAGGCTTACCTACGAGCAGTACTTC; cdr3_aa: CASSSRTRLTYEQYF
v_call: TRBV18; j_call: TRBJ2-7; cdr3_length: 15; d_call: .; clone_size: few; cdr3_nt: TGTGCCAGCTCACCACCGGGGGACCACTACTACGAGCAGTACTTC; cdr3_aa: CASSPPGDHYYEQYF
v_call: TRBV12-3/TRBV12-4; j_call: TRBJ2-7; cdr3_length: 13; d_call: .; clone_size: .; cdr3_nt: TGTGCCAGCAGCGCCGACAGCGGGTACGAGCAGTACTTC; cdr3_aa: CASSADSGYEQYF
v_call: TRBV7-2; j_call: TRBJ2-1; cdr3_length: 14; d_call: TRBD2; clone_size: .; cdr3_nt: TGTGCCAGCAGCGGACTAGCGGGAGTCGTTGAGCAGTTCTTC; cdr3_aa: CASSGLAGVVEQFF
v_call: TRBV5-4; j_call: TRBJ2-6; cdr3_length: 16; d_call: .; clone_size: few; cdr3_nt: TGTGCCAGCAGCTTGGCCCGTGGCTCTGGGGCCAACGTCCTGACTTTC; cdr3_aa: CASSLARGSGANVLTF
v_call: TRBV7-9; j_call: TRBJ2-2; cdr3_length: 17; d_call: TRBD2; clone_size: many; cdr3_nt: TGTGCCAGCAGCTTAGCGTTAATAGCGGGAGACACCGGGGAGCTGTTTTTT; cdr3_aa: CASSLALIAGDTGELFF
v_call: TRBV12-3/TRBV12-4; j_call: TRBJ2-3; cdr3_length: 12; d_call: .; clone_size: many; cdr3_nt: TGTGCCAGCAGTTTCCTCAGGGATACGCAGTATTTT; cdr3_aa: CASSFLRDTQYF
v_call: TRBV4-3; j_call: TRBJ2-7; cdr3_length: 13; d_call: .; clone_size: few; cdr3_nt: TGCGCCAGCAGCCAAGAGTCGGGACACGAGCAGTACTTC; cdr3_aa: CASSQESGHEQYF
v_call: TRBV5-1; j_call: TRBJ2-7; cdr3_length: 14; d_call: .; clone_size: .; cdr3_nt: TGCGCAGCAGATAAACAGGGAGGCTCCTACGAGCAGTACTTC; cdr3_aa: CAADKQGGSYEQYF
v_call: TRBV6-5; j_call: TRBJ2-7; cdr3_length: 15; d_call: .; clone_size: many; cdr3_nt: TGTGCCAGCAGGCGAGGAGCGGCCGGAGGTGGGGAGCAGTACTTC; cdr3_aa: CASRRGAAGGGEQYF
v_call: TRBV20-1; j_call: TRBJ1-2; cdr3_length: 13; d_call: .; clone_size: .; cdr3_nt: TGCAGTGCTAGAGCAGGGACCTTCTATGGCTACACCTTC; cdr3_aa: CSARAGTFYGYTF
v_call: TRBV7-2; j_call: TRBJ2-1; cdr3_length: 17; d_call: TRBD2; clone_size: many; cdr3_nt: TGTGCCAGCAGCGCCCCATTCCAGCGGGAGGGCCGTGGGGAGCAGTTCTTC; cdr3_aa: CASSAPFQREGRGEQFF
v_call: TRBV7-2; j_call: TRBJ2-2; cdr3_length: 14; d_call: .; clone_size: many; cdr3_nt: TGTGCCAGCAGCTCGAATACAGGGTACGGGGAGCTGTTTTTT; cdr3_aa: CASSSNTGYGELFF
v_call: TRBV5-1; j_call: TRBJ2-7; cdr3_length: 16; d_call: TRBD2; clone_size: few; cdr3_nt: TGCGCCAGCAGCTTGGGAAGCGGGACGGCAAGGGAGGAGCAGTACTTC; cdr3_aa: CASSLGSGTAREEQYF
v_call: TRBV7-2; j_call: TRBJ2-7; cdr3_length: 16; d_call: .; clone_size: many; cdr3_nt: TGTGCCAGCAGCTTTCGATACATGGGAGCGCCCTACGAGCAGTACTTC; cdr3_aa: CASSFRYMGAPYEQYF
v_call: TRBV28; j_call: TRBJ2-1; cdr3_length: 15; d_call: .; clone_size: few; cdr3_nt: TGTGCCAGCAGATCGGACAGAACATCCTACAATGAGCAGTTCTTC; cdr3_aa: CASRSDRTSYNEQFF
v_call: TRBV6-6; j_call: TRBJ2-7; cdr3_length: 13; d_call: .; clone_size: many; cdr3_nt: TGTGCCAGCAGTTACCAGGTTTCCTACGAGCAGTACTTC; cdr3_aa: CASSYQVSYEQYF
v_call: TRBV20-1; j_call: TRBJ2-2; cdr3_length: 14; d_call: .; clone_size: many; cdr3_nt: TGCAGTGCTAGACAGCTTTCCACCACCGGGGAGCTGTTTTTT; cdr3_aa: CSARQLSTTGELFF
v_call: TRBV30; j_call: TRBJ1-4; cdr3_length: 14; d_call: .; clone_size: few; cdr3_nt: TGTGCCTGGACTAAGGGGCTGCCTAATGAAAAACTGTTTTTT; cdr3_aa: CAWTKGLPNEKLFF
v_call: TRBV5-4; j_call: TRBJ1-1; cdr3_length: 14; d_call: .; clone_size: .; cdr3_nt: TGTGCCAGCAGCCCCAAGGTCTCCGGGACTGAAGCTTTCTTT; cdr3_aa: CASSPKVSGTEAFF
v_call: TRBV20-1; j_call: TRBJ2-5; cdr3_length: 12; d_call: TRBD2; clone_size: many; cdr3_nt: TGCAGTGCTATTGTGGGTAGCGGGAGGGTAGGCTTC; cdr3_aa: CSAIVGSGRVGF
v_call: TRBV30; j_call: TRBJ1-6; cdr3_length: 13; d_call: .; clone_size: .; cdr3_nt: TGTGCCTGGACTTCTACCAGGGATTCACCCCCCCACTTT; cdr3_aa: CAWTSTRDSPPHF
v_call: TRBV4-1; j_call: TRBJ2-1; cdr3_length: 18; d_call: TRBD2; clone_size: few; cdr3_nt: TGCGCCAGCAGCCAAGAGCGAACTAGTCAGCGGGGCAGGGATGAGCAGTTCTTC; cdr3_aa: CASSQERTSQRGRDEQFF
v_call: TRBV18; j_call: TRBJ2-1; cdr3_length: 14; d_call: .; clone_size: many; cdr3_nt: TGTGCCAGCTCACCCCAGACAGGTCCTAATGAGCAGTTCTTC; cdr3_aa: CASSPQTGPNEQFF
v_call: TRBV20-1; j_call: TRBJ2-3; cdr3_length: 15; d_call: .; clone_size: many; cdr3_nt: TGCAGTGCTAGATCATTCGGCGGGTCGACAGATACGCAGTATTTT; cdr3_aa: CSARSFGGSTDTQYF
v_call: TRBV15; j_call: TRBJ2-5; cdr3_length: 12; d_call: .; clone_size: few; cdr3_nt: TGTGCCACCAGCAGACGGGCAGAGACCCAGTACTTC; cdr3_aa: CATSRRAETQYF
v_call: TRBV12-3/TRBV12-4; j_call: TRBJ2-5; cdr3_length: 18; d_call: TRBD2; clone_size: .; cdr3_nt: TGTGCCAGCAGTTTTGGGACTAGCGGGAAAGAGGGTGGAGAGACCCAGTACTTC; cdr3_aa: CASSFGTSGKEGGETQYF
v_call: TRBV20-1; j_call: TRBJ2-1; cdr3_length: 18; d_call: TRBD2; clone_size: few; cdr3_nt: TGCAGTGCTAGAGTTGGACTAGCGGATTGGGCGTCTTACAATGAGCAGTTCTTC; cdr3_aa: CSARVGLADWASYNEQFF